Shown below are 23 T cell receptor beta chains from a single sample sequenced in a study of metastatic and nonmetastatic thyroid tumors. All patients reached thyroid surgery having received no treatment beforehand. TCRdb reassembled clones from the PCR reads with MiXCR. There are 40,000 or so clones in the sample; more than 25% occur only once, and about 8.9% lies in the top ten. Material: blood. These receptors were obtained from a female donor with papillary thyroid cancer or a benign thyroid nodule (not recorded which). Some clones in this sample may be carry-over from other donors' samples.

Turning to this clone: An end of the junction differs from the germline gene, which may be a read error. This CDR3 is CASSRDSRWTESFF. CDR3 DNA: TGTGCCAGCAGTCGTGACTCTCGATGGACTGAATCTTTCTTT. The gene calls are TRBV2 and TRBJ1-1; no clear D. Germline-derived CDR1 and CDR2 are SNHLY and FYNNEI. The CDR3 is 14 residues long.

This clone was detected many times. The chain combines TRBV9 with TRBJ2-3; a possible D gene is TRBD2 (5 bases). The CDR3 has 14 amino acids. Germline lookup yields CDR1 SGDLS and CDR2 YYNGEE. Trimming stripped 2 bases from V and 5 bases from J, with 12 bases between. Written as DNA, the CDR3 is TGTGCCAGCAGCGTCCAAGGCGGGCTAGATACGCAGTATTTT. Translating it yields CASSVQGGLDTQYF.

The sample holds many counts of this clone. The V gene is TRBV6-1, the J gene TRBJ1-5; possibly TRBD1 for D (5 bases). Germline V gene sequence: CDR1 MNHNS, CDR2 SASEGT. V dropped 2 bases and J dropped 2 bases, with 13 bases sitting between them. The CDR3 consists of 16 residues. The CDR3 is CASSENPGQGNQPQHF. CDR3 DNA sequence: TGTGCCAGCAGTGAAAACCCAGGGCAGGGCAATCAGCCCCAGCATTTT.

This clone showed up just once. Written as DNA, the CDR3 is TGTGCCAGCAGCGTAGGACCGGGGCTGGGCTATGGCTACACCTTC. It yields the protein CASSVGPGLGYGYTF. The chain uses TRBV9 and TRBJ1-2, with D tentatively TRBD1 (5 bases). The germline V and J ends were trimmed by 0 bases and 4 bases, with 13 bases remaining between them. Germline V gives CDR1 SGDLS, CDR2 YYNGEE. The CDR3 spans 15 residues.

This clone was counted many times. The chain has TRBV7-8 and TRBJ2-5; no reliable D call. Germline V gene data show CDR1 as SGHVS and CDR2 as FQNEAQ. The CDR3 contains 13 residues. V was shortened by 2 bases and J by 5 bases, with 9 bases between the two germline ends. DNA of the CDR3: TGTGCCAGCAGCTTAAAAGCCCATGAGACCCAGTACTTC. This codes for CASSLKAHETQYF.

This clone occurred many times. This chain joins TRBV11-1 and TRBJ2-2; 11 nucleotides match TRBD2. Looked up from germline, CDR1 is SGHAT and CDR2 is FQDESV (reference sequence). V shed 3 bases, J shed 4 bases, and the junction held 4 bases outside the gene matches. The CDR3 loop spans 16 amino acids. In nucleotides, the CDR3 is TGTGCCAGCAGCTTCACTAGCGGGAGTATCACCGGGGAGCTGTTTTTT. Translated: CASSFTSGSITGELFF.

This clone was counted only a few times. The rearrangement uses TRBV4-1 and TRBJ2-1; 7 bases map to TRBD2. CDR1 MGHRA and CDR2 YSYEKL come from the germline V gene. CDR3 length: 14 residues. The J segment lost 5 bases and the V segment lost 6 bases, leaving 7 bases of the junction unmatched. The CDR3 loop is CASSPASGNNEQFF. CDR3 DNA sequence: TGCGCCAGCAGTCCGGCTAGCGGTAACAATGAGCAGTTCTTC.

The chain has TRBV30 and TRBJ2-6, with D perhaps given as TRBD1 or TRBD2 (5 bases each). V lost 1 base to trimming and J lost 0 bases, with 10 bases between them. The CDR3 extends over 16 amino acids. Germline V CDR1 and CDR2: GTSNPN, SVGIG (reference sequence). CDR3: CAWSGGLSSGANVLTF. In DNA form, the CDR3 reads TGTGCCTGGAGTGGGGGGTTGAGCTCTGGGGCCAACGTCCTGACTTTC.

This clone rates as medium-sized. J is TRBJ2-7 and V is TRBV6-2 or TRBV6-3, with D unresolved. Germline values: CDR1 MNHEY, CDR2 SVGEGT. CDR3 length: 9 amino acids. Trimming stripped 8 bases from V and 5 bases from J, with 4 bases between. CDR3 residues: CASDDEQYF. In nucleotides, the CDR3 is TGTGCCAGCGACGACGAGCAGTACTTC.

This clone was seen more than once but under ten times. Its ends do not fully match the called genes, so a read error is possible. The V and J genes are TRBV2 and TRBJ2-3; 11 bases are shared with TRBD2. The CDR3 extends over 15 amino acids. Germline V gene sequence: CDR1 SNHLY, CDR2 FYNNEI. The CDR3 bases are TGTGCCAGTAGTAGCGGGAGGGCCCGCACATATACGCAGTATTTT. Encoded protein: CASSSGRARTYTQYF.

This clone was detected many times. The rearrangement joins TRBV3-1 to TRBJ1-1; tentatively, D is TRBD1 (6 bases). Per germline, CDR1 LGHDT and CDR2 YNNKEL (reference sequence). Between the trimmed V and J ends, which lost 3 bases and 4 bases, there was a span of 12 bases. The CDR3 totals 14 residues. CDR3 DNA sequence: TGTGCCAGCAGCCATGAACAGGGAATCACTGAAGCTTTCTTT. This sequence encodes CASSHEQGITEAFF.

Ten or more counts support this clone. The chain employs TRBV14 and TRBJ1-1; TRBD1 aligns across 7 bases. The CDR3 runs 15 residues. With 4 bases clipped from V and 0 bases from J, the junction kept 5 bases outside the gene matches. Germline assignment: CDR1 SGHDN and CDR2 FVKESK. The CDR3 region is CASSRQGVMNTEAFF. CDR3 coding DNA: TGTGCCAGCAGCCGCCAGGGGGTTATGAACACTGAAGCTTTCTTT.

This clone was detected only a few times. V usage is TRBV6-2 or TRBV6-3 and J usage is TRBJ2-5; D remains ambiguous. This CDR3 has 12 residues. Trimming took off 4 bases at V and 4 bases at J, with 7 bases between the two ends. CDR1 and CDR2 (germline): MNHEY, SVGEGT. CDR3 amino acids: CASSFPPETQYF. The CDR3 DNA sequence: TGTGCCAGCAGTTTCCCTCCAGAGACCCAGTACTTC.

The chain employs TRBV6-2 or TRBV6-3 and TRBJ1-2, with unresolved D. V lost 0 bases, J lost 8 bases, and 13 bases lay in between. The germline CDR1 and CDR2 sequences are MNHEY and SVGEGT. The CDR3 contains 14 residues. The CDR3 DNA reads as TGTGCCAGCAGTTACTCGCTTTCCGGGGAGGGCTACACCTTC. This gives the protein CASSYSLSGEGYTF.

This clone was recorded at least ten times. CDR3 protein: CASSLPTGTNNQPQHF. The CDR3 DNA reads TGCGCCAGCAGCTTGCCCACCGGGACTAACAATCAGCCCCAGCATTTT. This rearrangement joins TRBV5-1 to TRBJ1-5; D possibly corresponds to TRBD1 (5 bases). From germline, CDR1 is SGHRS and CDR2 YFSETQ. The CDR3 runs to 16 residues. Trimming cost V 1 base and J 3 bases, with 14 bases left between them.

This clone was observed a few times. This chain uses TRBV2 with TRBJ1-4; 11 nucleotides line up with TRBD1. Per germline, CDR1 SNHLY and CDR2 FYNNEI. CDR3 length: 15 amino acids. With 6 bases clipped from V and 12 bases from J, the junction kept 12 bases outside the gene matches. The CDR3 nucleotides read TGTGCCAGCAGCGTTGCTCCGGGACAGGGGGGGGAACTGTTTTTT. It encodes CASSVAPGQGGELFF.

The table lists this clone with many counts. The J gene is TRBJ1-5, the V gene TRBV10-2; 8 bases fit TRBD1. The germline V gene encodes CDR1 WSHSY and CDR2 SAAADI. The CDR3 totals 14 residues. Losses at the gene ends were 6 bases for V and 4 bases for J; bases not matched to a gene: 5. CDR3 sequence (DNA): TGCGCCAGCAGCCAGGGGGCCGGTAATCAGCCCCAGCATTTT. As protein: CASSQGAGNQPQHF.

The V and J genes are TRBV5-6 and TRBJ2-2; D is unclear. Germline CDR1 and CDR2: SGHDT and YYEEEE. The CDR3 totals 13 residues. V lost 0 bases and J 5 bases, leaving 5 bases between the germline ends. The CDR3 nucleotides read TGTGCCAGCAGCTTGGACAGAACCGGGGAGCTGTTTTTT. This translates into CASSLDRTGELFF.

This clone has at least ten counts. CDR3 amino acids: CASSLVGTNEKLFF. The CDR3 coding sequence is TGTGCCAGCAGCTTAGTTGGTACTAATGAAAAACTGTTTTTT. This sequence joins TRBV7-9 and TRBJ1-4; D is unclear. The CDR3 spans 14 residues. The germline gives CDR1 SEHNR, CDR2 FQNEAQ (reference sequence). Trimming cost V 1 base and J 2 bases, with 5 bases left between them.

This clone occurred many times. CDR3 protein: CATSHSLTGGPDTQYF. The CDR3 DNA reads as TGTGCCACCAGCCATTCTCTAACGGGAGGGCCAGATACGCAGTATTTT. The chain employs TRBV15 and TRBJ2-3; 8 nucleotides align to TRBD2. The CDR3 runs to 16 residues. Germline V gives CDR1 LNHNV, CDR2 YYDKDF (reference sequence). Trimming cost V 5 bases and J 4 bases; bases outside gene matches: 11.

The V call is TRBV5-6, the J call TRBJ2-7; D remains ambiguous. The germline V and J ends were trimmed by 4 bases and 4 bases, with 12 bases remaining between them. Germline loops: CDR1 SGHDT, CDR2 YYEEEE. This CDR3 is 13 amino acids long. In nucleotides, the CDR3 is TGTGCCAGCAGCCCGACCACGGTTTACGAGCAGTACTTC. It encodes CASSPTTVYEQYF.

In nucleotides, the CDR3 is TGTGCCAGCAGCGCACAAACAGGGGAGAACTATGGCTACACCTTC. This gives the protein CASSAQTGENYGYTF. The rearrangement joins TRBV7-2 to TRBJ1-2; 7 nucleotides agree with TRBD1. V dropped 5 bases and J dropped 2; count of bases not matched to a gene: 8. The germline CDR1 and CDR2 sequences are SGHTA and FQGNSA. The CDR3 spans 15 residues. The full variable domain, its missing parts supplied by reference TRBV7-2 and TRBJ1-2, is GAGVSQSPSNKVTEKGKDVELRCDPISGHTALYWYRQSLGQGLEFLIYFQGNSAPDKSGLPSDRFSAERTGGSVSTLTIQRTQQEDSAVYLCASSAQTGENYGYTFGSGTRLTVV.

Relative to its sample, this clone is medium-sized. The chain uses TRBV6-2 or TRBV6-3 and TRBJ2-7; 7 bases match TRBD1. The CDR3 spans 18 residues. Germline CDR1 is MNHEY and CDR2 is SVGEGT. V trimming: 2 bases; J trimming: 1 base; junction bases outside the gene matches: 14. For the CDR3, the DNA is TGTGCCAGCAGTTACGTTCATCTAGGGACAGAGATTTCCTACGAGCAGTACTTC. Encoded protein: CASSYVHLGTEISYEQYF.